This T cell receptor beta chain was identified in a study of T cells in Graves' hyperthyroidism and ophthalmopathy. TCR beta CDR3 region amplification was performed from RNA transcripts. TCR CDR3 underwent first-round RT-PCR with the HTBI primer set. Each CDR3 protein gets one entry after TCRdb re-called the multiplex PCR reads with MiXCR. This table has about 290,000 distinct CDR3 sequences, roughly an eighth appearing once. The CDR3 extends over 14 amino acids. Per germline, CDR1 MDHEN and CDR2 SYDVKM. Trimming took 2 bases from V and 8 from J, leaving 10 bases between them. Researchers barred patients who had uncontrolled infection, other autoimmune disease, pregnancy or lactation.

The receptor's source is a woman aged 35 to 49 with Graves' hyperthyroidism. The sample consisted of blood. This chain connects TRBV28 to TRBJ1-6, with D maybe TRBD1 (6 bases). Here the CDR3 DNA reads TGTGCCAGCAGTTTAGAGGGGGGTGATTCACCCCTCCACTTT. Its translation: CASSLEGGDSPLHF.